A single sample gave rise to the 28 T cell receptor beta chains below, sequenced in a study of control samples from healthy donors and cancer patients. The data were produced by immunoSEQ multiplex PCR, yet TCRdb's version contains in-frame clones alone and is incomplete. The sample carries approximately 76,000 clones, more than 65% recorded once. The sequencing input was PBMCs. The receptors were gathered from a man between 60 and 70 years old with head and neck cancer.

This clone was seen once. The rearrangement uses TRBV24-1 and TRBJ2-7; weak D call: TRBD1 (6 bases). Germline V lookup: CDR1 KGHDR, CDR2 SFDVKD. The CDR3 covers 16 residues. Trimming took off 3 bases at V and 3 bases at J, with 17 bases between the two ends. Here the CDR3 reads CATSDKQGYRNYEQYF. Written as DNA, the CDR3 is TGTGCCACCAGTGATAAACAGGGATACCGGAACTACGAGCAGTACTTC.

This clone was seen a few times. This sequence joins TRBV6-2 or TRBV6-3 and TRBJ2-1; D call uncertain. The CDR3 runs 12 residues. The V end lost 4 bases, the J end lost 8 bases, and 9 bases lay between the germline ends. The germline CDR1 and CDR2 sequences are MNHEY and SVGEGT. DNA of the CDR3: TGTGCCAGCAGTTCGTGGGGTCATGAGCAGTTCTTC. Translated, it gives CASSSWGHEQFF.

The gene calls are TRBV15 and TRBJ2-7; D remains unclear. Germline CDR1 is LNHNV and CDR2 is YYDKDF (reference sequence). The CDR3 runs 14 residues. Trimming left V 2 bases short and J 0 bases short, with 8 bases between. Here the CDR3 reads CATSRFSNSYEQYF. As DNA, the CDR3 is TGTGCCACCAGCAGATTCTCTAACTCCTACGAGCAGTACTTC.

The chain links TRBV6-5 to TRBJ2-1, with D possibly TRBD2 on 6 matching bases. The CDR3 spans 15 residues. V gave up 2 bases and J gave up 7 bases, with 15 bases separating them. CDR1 and CDR2 (germline): MNHEY, SVGAGI. This chain's CDR3 is CASSYRARGRNEQFF. DNA of the CDR3: TGTGCCAGCAGTTACCGGGCCCGGGGGAGGAATGAGCAGTTCTTC.

The chain links TRBV7-2 to TRBJ1-4; weak D call: TRBD1 (6 bases). Germline V CDR1 and CDR2: SGHTA, FQGNSA. CDR3 length: 16 amino acids. With 5 bases removed from V and 1 base from J, the gap between germline ends came to 14 bases. The CDR3 DNA sequence: TGTGCCAGCAGCCCCCACTTCAGGGGAACTAATGAAAAACTGTTTTTT. Amino acid sequence: CASSPHFRGTNEKLFF.

V usage is TRBV11-2 and J usage is TRBJ2-3; no firm D call. Germline CDR1 SGHAT, CDR2 FQNNGV. V lost 5 bases to trimming and J lost 0 bases, with 6 bases between them. CDR3 length: 13 amino acids. The CDR3: CASSRASTDTQYF. The DNA of the CDR3 is TGTGCCAGCAGCCGGGCTAGCACAGATACGCAGTATTTT.

V and J are TRBV6-5 and TRBJ1-6; D is unclear. Germline CDR1 and CDR2: MNHEY and SVGAGI. The V end was cut by 6 bases, the J end by 0 bases, with 6 bases between. The CDR3 is made up of 14 amino acids. The CDR3 DNA is TGTGCCAGCAGAGAGAGCTCCTATAATTCACCCCTCCACTTT. This gives the protein CASRESSYNSPLHF.

This clone has only one observation. J is TRBJ2-1 and V is TRBV28; 11 bases match TRBD2. Per germline, CDR1 MDHEN and CDR2 SYDVKM. CDR3 length equals 18 residues. The junction had 12 bases not matched to a gene; V was cut back by 2 bases and J by 6 bases. The CDR3 DNA reads TGTGCCAGCAGTTTAGTCGTAATAGCGGGAGGGCGGATCAATGAGCAGTTCTTC. Translating gives CASSLVVIAGGRINEQFF.

CDR3: CASSLGPREGAFF. The CDR3 DNA sequence: TGTGCCAGCAGCTTAGGCCCACGGGAAGGGGCTTTCTTT. V usage is TRBV7-8 and J usage is TRBJ1-1; no clear D gene. The CDR3 runs to 13 residues. The V end was cut by 1 base, the J end by 11 bases, with 14 bases between. Per germline, CDR1 SGHVS and CDR2 FQNEAQ. The full variable domain, with the rest looked up from reference TRBV7-8 and TRBJ1-1, is GAGVSQSPRYKVAKRGQDVALRCDPISGHVSLFWYQQALGQGPEFLTYFQNEAQLDKSGLPSDRFFAERPEGSVSTLKIQRTQQEDSAVYLCASSLGPREGAFFGQGTRLTVV.

The DNA of the CDR3 is TGTGCCAGCAGGGTGGAGGGGGCTGGAAACACCATATATTTT. Translation: CASRVEGAGNTIYF. V is TRBV3-1 (or the pseudogene TRBV3-2) and J is TRBJ1-3, with TRBD1 as a possible D gene (6 bases). From germline, CDR1 is LGHDT and CDR2 YNNKEL (reference sequence). The CDR3 contains 14 residues. The V end was cut by 6 bases, the J end by 2 bases, with 11 bases between.

The J gene is TRBJ1-4, the V gene TRBV19; 7 bases line up with TRBD1. CDR1 is LNHDA and CDR2 is SQIVND in the germline V gene (reference sequence). The CDR3 extends over 14 amino acids. Trimming at V came to 8 bases and at J to 5 bases, leaving 8 bases not matched to a gene. As DNA, the CDR3 is TGTGCCAGTTCCAGAGGACAGGAGAATGAAAAACTGTTTTTT. This sequence encodes CASSRGQENEKLFF.

The chain combines TRBV19 with TRBJ1-1; D is ambiguous. Germline CDR1 reads LNHDA; CDR2 reads SQIVND (reference sequence). V lost 3 bases and J 1 base, leaving 12 bases between the germline ends. The CDR3 is 15 residues long. CDR3 sequence: CASSMVGLGNTEAFF. CDR3 nucleotides: TGTGCCAGTAGTATGGTGGGGTTAGGGAACACTGAAGCTTTCTTT.

This chain links TRBV25-1 with TRBJ1-1, with D unclear. The CDR3 spans 14 residues. Trimming took 5 bases from V and 1 from J, leaving 11 bases between them. Germline V gene lookup returns CDR1 MGHDK and CDR2 SYGVNS. CDR3 protein: CASSQEGSNTEAFF. Written as DNA, the CDR3 is TGTGCCAGCAGTCAAGAGGGATCGAACACTGAAGCTTTCTTT.

The chain couples TRBV11-2 to TRBJ1-6; D gene ambiguous. The V end was cut by 3 bases, the J end by 9 bases, with 9 bases between. This CDR3 has 13 residues. The germline V gene encodes CDR1 SGHAT and CDR2 FQNNGV. Here the CDR3 reads CASSFWERSPLHF. The CDR3 nucleotides are TGTGCCAGCAGCTTCTGGGAACGTTCACCCCTCCACTTT.

This chain uses TRBV28 with TRBJ1-6; no reliable D call. V lost 3 bases to trimming and J lost 9 bases, with 12 bases between them. The CDR3 has 14 residues. Germline V gene lookup returns CDR1 MDHEN and CDR2 SYDVKM. CDR3 nucleotide sequence: TGTGCCAGCAGTTTCCCGGGTGAGGCTTCACCCCTCCACTTT. Residues: CASSFPGEASPLHF.

In this sample, this clone turned up a few times. DNA of the CDR3: TGTGCCATCAGTGAGTTACAGGGGAACACTGAAGCTTTCTTT. This translates into CAISELQGNTEAFF. The rearrangement links TRBV10-3 to TRBJ1-1, with D maybe TRBD1 (6 bases). V was cut by 1 base and J by 1 base, with 7 bases left in between. Germline CDR1 reads ENHRY; CDR2 reads SYGVKD. The CDR3 loop spans 14 amino acids.

This rearrangement joins TRBV7-2 to TRBJ2-7, with TRBD2 identical over 7 bases. The length of the CDR3 is 14 residues. Germline values: CDR1 SGHTA, CDR2 FQGNSA. V shed 5 bases and J 7 bases; nucleotides not matched to a gene: 11. Here the CDR3 reads CASSHPAGGGEQYF. In DNA form, the CDR3 reads TGTGCCAGCAGCCATCCGGCTGGGGGAGGGGAGCAGTACTTC.

The chain combines TRBV19 with TRBJ2-1, with 7 nucleotides matching TRBD1. Germline V gives CDR1 LNHDA, CDR2 SQIVND (reference sequence). Unmatched junction bases numbered 6, after V lost 1 base and J lost 6 bases. This CDR3 is 15 amino acids long. The CDR3 region has the DNA TGTGCCAGTAGTATAGCAGGGGGAAACTTCAATGAGCAGTTCTTC. Protein product: CASSIAGGNFNEQFF.

J is TRBJ2-3 and V is TRBV5-4, with 11 bases matching TRBD2. The junction had 7 bases not matched to a gene; V was cut back by 1 base and J by 3 bases. Germline values: CDR1 SGHNT, CDR2 YYREEE (reference sequence). The CDR3 totals 17 residues. This CDR3 is CASSLPLTSGNTDTQYF. The CDR3 DNA reads as TGTGCCAGCAGCTTGCCCTTGACTAGCGGGAATACAGATACGCAGTATTTT.

The chain carries TRBV7-2 and TRBJ2-5; D is perhaps TRBD1 (6 bases). The CDR3 has 15 amino acids. Germline V gene lookup returns CDR1 SGHTA and CDR2 FQGNSA. Trimming shortened V by 5 bases and J by 0 bases, and 13 bases separated the two germline ends. CDR3 residues: CASSGQSLNQETQYF. CDR3 coding DNA: TGTGCCAGCAGCGGACAGTCGCTAAACCAAGAGACCCAGTACTTC.

The table lists this clone with a count of one. This sequence joins TRBV5-1 and TRBJ2-2; perhaps D is TRBD1 or TRBD2 (6 bases each). The CDR3 is 14 residues long. V was shortened by 4 bases and J by 2 bases, with 9 bases between the two germline ends. Germline CDR1 and CDR2: SGHRS and YFSETQ. The CDR3 region has the DNA TGCGCCAGCAGCCCGGGGGCTAACACCGGGGAGCTGTTTTTT. As protein: CASSPGANTGELFF.

V and J are TRBV10-1 and TRBJ1-2; TRBD1 is a possible D gene (6 bases). This CDR3 spans 14 amino acids. Germline CDR1 WNHNN, CDR2 SYGVQD (reference sequence). Trimming left V 4 bases short and J 3 bases short, with 12 bases between. CDR3 nucleotide sequence: TGCGCCAGCAGTGCCTACAGGGATGACTATGGCTACACCTTC. Amino acid sequence: CASSAYRDDYGYTF.

The J gene is TRBJ2-1, the V gene TRBV6-5; TRBD1 matches at 9 bases. CDR3 length equals 15 residues. Germline CDR1 reads MNHEY; CDR2 reads SVGAGI. With 2 bases clipped from V and 5 bases from J, the junction kept 4 bases outside the gene matches. The CDR3 sequence: CASSYTGQGNNEQFF. Here the CDR3 DNA reads TGTGCCAGCAGTTACACGGGACAGGGAAACAATGAGCAGTTCTTC.

V gene TRBV5-1 combines with J gene TRBJ1-1; possible D gene TRBD1, 6 bases. The CDR3 totals 14 residues. V was clipped by 7 bases and J by 3 bases, with 16 bases between them. The germline CDR1 and CDR2 sequences are SGHRS and YFSETQ. For the CDR3, the DNA is TGCGCCAGCCGGACGGGGGCCTTGGACACTGAAGCTTTCTTT. It encodes CASRTGALDTEAFF.

V is TRBV7-9 and J is TRBJ2-7; TRBD1 matches 7 bases. This CDR3 is built from 14 residues. Germline V gives CDR1 SEHNR, CDR2 FQNEAQ (reference sequence). V shed 8 bases, J shed 3 bases, and the junction held 10 bases outside the gene matches. The CDR3 is CASGTGTVVYEQYF. CDR3 in DNA: TGTGCCAGCGGAACGGGGACAGTGGTCTACGAGCAGTACTTC.

The V call is TRBV14, the J call TRBJ1-4, with D perhaps matching TRBD1 (5 bases). V was pared by 4 bases and J by 7 bases, with 19 bases between. The length of the CDR3 is 16 residues. Germline CDR1 reads SGHDN; CDR2 reads FVKESK. Here the CDR3 DNA reads TGTGCCAGCAGCCCCTCCTGGGGCGGGGGATCTGAAAAACTGTTTTTT. Encoded protein: CASSPSWGGGSEKLFF.

The chain recombines TRBV5-1 with TRBJ1-4; 10 bases are a match to TRBD1. The germline gives CDR1 SGHRS, CDR2 YFSETQ. V shed 4 bases and J 8 bases; nucleotides not matched to a gene: 14. CDR3 length: 17 residues. The CDR3 DNA sequence: TGCGCCAGCAGCAGACGGACAGGGGGAGTCCTGAGGGAAAAACTGTTTTTT. Translating it yields CASSRRTGGVLREKLFF. Full variable domain (rest looked up from reference TRBV5-1 and TRBJ1-4): KAGVTQTPRYLIKTRGQQVTLSCSPISGHRSVSWYQQTPGQGLQFLFEYFSETQRNKGNFPGRFSGRQFSNSRSEMNVSTLELGDSALYLCASSRRTGGVLREKLFFGSGTQLSVL.

The V call is TRBV18, the J call TRBJ2-3; D is uncertain. CDR1 and CDR2 (germline): KGHSH, LQKENI. The V end lost 4 bases, the J end lost 0 bases, and 8 bases lay between the germline ends. This CDR3 contains 14 residues. The CDR3 protein is CASSLSESTDTQYF. CDR3 bases: TGTGCCAGCTCACTGTCAGAGAGCACAGATACGCAGTATTTT.